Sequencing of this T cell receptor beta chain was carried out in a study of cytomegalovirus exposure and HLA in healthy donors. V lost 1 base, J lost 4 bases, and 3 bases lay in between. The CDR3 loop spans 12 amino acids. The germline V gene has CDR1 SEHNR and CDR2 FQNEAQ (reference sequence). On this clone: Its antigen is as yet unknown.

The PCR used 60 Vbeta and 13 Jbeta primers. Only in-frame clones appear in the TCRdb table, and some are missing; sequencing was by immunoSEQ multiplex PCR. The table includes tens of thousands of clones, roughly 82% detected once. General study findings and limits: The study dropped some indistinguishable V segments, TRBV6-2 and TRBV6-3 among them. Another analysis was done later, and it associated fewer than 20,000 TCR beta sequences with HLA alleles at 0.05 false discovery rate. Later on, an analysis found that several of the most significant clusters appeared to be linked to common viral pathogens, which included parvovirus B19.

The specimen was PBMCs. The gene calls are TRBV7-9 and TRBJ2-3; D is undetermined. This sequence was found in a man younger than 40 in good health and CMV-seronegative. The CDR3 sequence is CASSLVSDTQYF. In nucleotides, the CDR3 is TGTGCCAGCAGCTTAGTATCAGATACGCAGTATTTT.